This T cell receptor beta chain was obtained from a study of PD-1 blockade in classical Hodgkin lymphoma. The repertoire was sequenced with immunoSEQ multiplex PCR; TCRdb's copy has only in-frame clones and lacks some. The sample records some 90,000 clones, more than 70% being singletons. As for time point: cycle 4 day 1 (C4D1), after less than seven weeks of nivolumab. Brentuximab vedotin exposure varied, and every patient relapsed after autologous stem cell transplantation. Source: peripheral blood mononuclear cells (PBMCs), taken before the fourth cycle of nivolumab. This TCR came from a human donor with classical Hodgkin lymphoma.

The CDR3 DNA reads as TGTGCCAGCAGTATCCTGGCAGGTCGTGCCGGGGAGCTGTTTTTT. Translation gives CASSILAGRAGELFF. V usage is TRBV6-6 and J usage is TRBJ2-2; D is uncertain. V gave up 5 bases and J gave up 6 bases, with 16 bases separating them. This CDR3 has 15 amino acids. Germline V gene lookup returns CDR1 MNHNY and CDR2 SVGAGI (reference sequence).